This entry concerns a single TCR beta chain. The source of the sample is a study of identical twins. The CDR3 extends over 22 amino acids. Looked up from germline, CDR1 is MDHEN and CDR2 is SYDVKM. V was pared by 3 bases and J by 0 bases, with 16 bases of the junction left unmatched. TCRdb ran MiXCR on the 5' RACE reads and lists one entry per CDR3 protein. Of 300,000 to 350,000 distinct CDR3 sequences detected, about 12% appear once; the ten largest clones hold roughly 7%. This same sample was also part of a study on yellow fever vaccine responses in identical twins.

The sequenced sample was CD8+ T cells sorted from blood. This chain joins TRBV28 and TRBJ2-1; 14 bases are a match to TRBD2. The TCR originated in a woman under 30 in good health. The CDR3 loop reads CASSFVPHGTSGSLSSYNEQFF. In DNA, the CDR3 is TGTGCCAGCAGTTTTGTTCCCCACGGGACTAGCGGGAGCCTAAGCTCCTACAATGAGCAGTTCTTC.